The sequence of this TCR beta chain was determined in a study of T cells in Graves' hyperthyroidism and ophthalmopathy. Study conclusions and caveats: Blood also contained most expanded thyroid clonotypes above 0.001.

Regions amplified from RNA transcripts were the TCR beta CDR3 regions. Researchers ran a first-round RT-PCR on the TCR CDR3 using the HTBI primer set. Via MiXCR, TCRdb re-called the multiplex PCR reads, giving one row per CDR3 protein. The repertoire includes about 760,000 distinct CDR3 sequences, 35% of them detected once, and roughly 30% sits in the top ten. The CDR3 has 13 residues. Germline V gene data show CDR1 as MNHNS and CDR2 as SASEGT. Trimming removed 8 bases from V and 5 bases from J; junction bases left unmatched: 8. Comment on this clonotype: Its antigen remains unknown.

Using over 8.5 ml of fresh peripheral blood, PBMCs were prepared. The gene calls are TRBV6-1 and TRBJ1-1; 7 nucleotides align to TRBD1. The sample taken for sequencing was blood. The TCR was taken from a woman aged 40-49 years with Graves' hyperthyroidism. Written as DNA, the CDR3 is TGTGCCAGCTCAGCAGGGGGGGAGACTGAAGCTTTCTTT. Residues: CASSAGGETEAFF.